This T cell receptor beta chain was profiled in a study of blood T cell repertoires in COVID-19 (dated by TCRdb to the early 2020s). Regarding the study in general: The collaborator samples originated in the United States, Italy and Spain and spanned the acute and convalescent phases of COVID-19. Where HLA class I and class II types were available, the types were taken from metadata supplied by the sample provider, not from assay-based typing. Samples were obtained from the ongoing ImmuneRACE study (first 160 participants) and from 1,000 to 1,500 subjects provided by 6 global collaborators. A freely available public database, intended as a resource for researchers studying the immune response to SARS-CoV-2, is where the repertoires were released. Deeply sampled blood TCRbeta repertoires from subjects exposed to, actively infected with, or recovered from COVID-19 were included in the dataset. The prospective study material was composed of cDNA or gDNA derived from T cells, B-cell-depleted T cells, or PBMCs. Sample metadata almost always included a de-identified subject ID, COVID-19 status, age in years and sex.

Broader findings and caveats from the paper: The amount of clinical and demographic metadata varied by source and participant and was provided uncurated.

TCRbeta CDR3 regions were amplified from genomic DNA by means of the immunoSEQ Assay, a bias-controlled multiplex PCR. Regarding the original processing steps: Within the assay, amplification of reference gene primers was used to estimate how many nucleated cells each sample contained. To quantify the absolute abundance of each unique TCRbeta CDR3 rearrangement, sequence reads were collapsed and filtered. For each sample, productive Simpson clonality was calculated as the square root of Simpson's diversity index over productive rearrangements. The clones in this table, taken by TCRdb from immuneACCESS, are in-frame only. Not every clone is retained; where verified, under half of the shortfall comes from an unresolved V gene, and the cause of the rest is unknown. For V, J and clone size, that table is used; D and trimming come from the DNA. Within this sample are 350,000 or so clones, with around four fifths of them counted one time only. In total, the top ten clones hold approximately 3.1% of the sample.

In the case of this clone: What antigen it recognizes has not been identified. There are no base qualities to consult, and no much larger clone falls within one base.

The collaborating institutions used their own protocols to collect whole blood in K2EDTA tubes. Collaborator samples were shipped for TCRbeta analysis as frozen whole blood, isolated PBMCs, or DNA extracted from either sample type. The origin of this receptor is a man aged 25-45 years with active or convalescent COVID-19. Input material: peripheral blood.

The CDR3 protein sequence reads: CASSQGRGYEQYF. The nucleotides read TGTGCCAGCAGCCAGGGGAGAGGCTACGAGCAGTACTTC. Recombination linked TRBV5-6 to TRBJ2-7; perhaps TRBD1 is the D gene, with 6 bases matching. The V and J ends are trimmed by 4 bases and 3 bases, leaving 11 bases between them. From the cysteine up to the phenylalanine, the CDR3 has a length of 13 residues. Solely the CDR3 DNA is kept, with 39 bases framed from the first base. CDR1 SGHDT and CDR2 YYEEEE were looked up in the germline V gene.